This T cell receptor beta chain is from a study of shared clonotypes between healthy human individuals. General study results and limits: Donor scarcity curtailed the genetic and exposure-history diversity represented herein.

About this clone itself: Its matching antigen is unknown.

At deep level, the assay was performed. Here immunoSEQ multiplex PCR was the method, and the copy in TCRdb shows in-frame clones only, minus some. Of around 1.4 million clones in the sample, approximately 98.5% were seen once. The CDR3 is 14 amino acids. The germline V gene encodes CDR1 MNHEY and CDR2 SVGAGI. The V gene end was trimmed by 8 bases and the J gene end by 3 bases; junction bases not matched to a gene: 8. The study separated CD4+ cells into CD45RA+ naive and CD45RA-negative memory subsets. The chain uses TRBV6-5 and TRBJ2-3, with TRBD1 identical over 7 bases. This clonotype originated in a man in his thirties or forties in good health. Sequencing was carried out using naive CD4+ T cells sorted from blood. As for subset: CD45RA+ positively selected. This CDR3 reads CASSLGQVTDTQYF. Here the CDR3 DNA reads TGTGCCAGCTCCCTTGGACAGGTAACAGATACGCAGTATTTT.